The clone carrying this T cell receptor (beta chain) came up a few times. Its specificity is not known. The data are from a study of identical twins. V lost 6 bases, J lost 13 bases, and 7 bases lay in between. The CDR3 extends over 10 amino acids. Study conclusions and caveats: Researchers reported weaker excess twin sharing in beta out-of-frame sequences.

TCRdb passed the 5' RACE reads through MiXCR, listing each CDR3 protein once. The sample lists hundreds of thousands of distinct CDR3 sequences, more than 20% occurring once. Another study also made use of these data, one on T cells expressing NK-cell markers.

The origin of this receptor is a young woman in good health. V gene TRBV12-3 or TRBV12-4 combines with J gene TRBJ2-6, with D possibly TRBD2 on 6 matching bases. Sequencing was performed on CD4+ T cells sorted from blood. The CDR3 nucleotides are TGTGCCAGCAGGGGAGGAGTCCTGACTTTC. Residues: CASRGGVLTF.